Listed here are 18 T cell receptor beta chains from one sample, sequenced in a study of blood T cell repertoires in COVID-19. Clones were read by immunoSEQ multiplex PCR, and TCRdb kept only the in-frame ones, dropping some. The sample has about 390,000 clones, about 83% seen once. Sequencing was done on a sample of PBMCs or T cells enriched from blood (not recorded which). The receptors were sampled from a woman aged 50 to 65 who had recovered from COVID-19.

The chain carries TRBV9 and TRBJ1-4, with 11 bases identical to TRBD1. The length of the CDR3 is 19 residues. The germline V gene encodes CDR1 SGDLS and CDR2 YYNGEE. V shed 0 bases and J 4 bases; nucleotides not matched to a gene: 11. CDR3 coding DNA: TGTGCCAGCAGCGTAGGACTTGGACAGGGGGCCAGGGGTAATGAAAAACTGTTTTTT. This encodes CASSVGLGQGARGNEKLFF. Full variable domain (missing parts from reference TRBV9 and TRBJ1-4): DSGVTQTPKHLITATGQRVTLRCSPRSGDLSVYWYQQSLDQGLQFLIQYYNGEERAKGNILERFSAQQFPDLHSELNLSSLELGDSALYFCASSVGLGQGARGNEKLFFGSGTQLSVL.

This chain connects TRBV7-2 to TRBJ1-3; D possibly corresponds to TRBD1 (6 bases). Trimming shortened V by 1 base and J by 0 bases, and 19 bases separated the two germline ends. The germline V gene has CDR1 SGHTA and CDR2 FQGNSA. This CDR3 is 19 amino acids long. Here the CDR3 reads CASSLVVRTALNSGNTIYF. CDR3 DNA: TGTGCCAGCAGCTTAGTAGTTCGGACAGCTCTCAACTCTGGAAACACCATATATTTT.

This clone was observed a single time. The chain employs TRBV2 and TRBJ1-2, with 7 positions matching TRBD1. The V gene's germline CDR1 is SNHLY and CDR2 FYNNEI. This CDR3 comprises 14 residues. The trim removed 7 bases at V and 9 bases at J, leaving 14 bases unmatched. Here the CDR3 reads CASTTTTGTESYTF. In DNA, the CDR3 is TGTGCCAGCACTACAACGACAGGGACCGAAAGCTACACCTTC.

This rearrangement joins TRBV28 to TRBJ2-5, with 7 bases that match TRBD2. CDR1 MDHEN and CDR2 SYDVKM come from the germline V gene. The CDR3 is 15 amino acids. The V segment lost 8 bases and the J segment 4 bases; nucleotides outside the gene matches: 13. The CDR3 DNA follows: TGTGCCAGCTCCGGGGGGACGCCGGGAGGAGAGACCCAGTACTTC. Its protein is CASSGGTPGGETQYF. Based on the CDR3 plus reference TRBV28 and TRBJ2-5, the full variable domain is DVKVTQSSRYLVKRTGEKVFLECVQDMDHENMFWYRQDPGLGLRLIYFSYDVKMKEKGDIPEGYSVSREKKERFSLILESASTNQTSMYLCASSGGTPGGETQYFGPGTRLLVL.

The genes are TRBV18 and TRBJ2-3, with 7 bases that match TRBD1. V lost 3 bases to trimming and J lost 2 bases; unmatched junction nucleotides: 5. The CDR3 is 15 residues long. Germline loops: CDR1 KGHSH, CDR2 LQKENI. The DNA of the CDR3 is TGTGCCAGCTCACCCCGGGACAGTGCCACAGATACGCAGTATTTT. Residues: CASSPRDSATDTQYF.

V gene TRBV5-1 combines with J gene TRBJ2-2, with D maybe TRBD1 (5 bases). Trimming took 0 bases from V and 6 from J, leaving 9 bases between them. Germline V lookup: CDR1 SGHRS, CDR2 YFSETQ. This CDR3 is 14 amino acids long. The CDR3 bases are TGCGCCAGCAGCTTGGACCAGGGTCCCGGGGAGCTGTTTTTT. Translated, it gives CASSLDQGPGELFF.

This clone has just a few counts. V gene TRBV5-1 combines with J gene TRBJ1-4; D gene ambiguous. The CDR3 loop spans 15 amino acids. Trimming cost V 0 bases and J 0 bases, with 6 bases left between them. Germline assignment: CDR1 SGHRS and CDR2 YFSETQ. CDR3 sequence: CASSLVGATNEKLFF. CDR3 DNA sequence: TGCGCCAGCAGCTTGGTGGGCGCAACTAATGAAAAACTGTTTTTT.

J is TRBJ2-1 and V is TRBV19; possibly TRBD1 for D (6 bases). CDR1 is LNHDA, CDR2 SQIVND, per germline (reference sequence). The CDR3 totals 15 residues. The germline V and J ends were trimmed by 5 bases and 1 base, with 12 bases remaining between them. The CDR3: CASSRTENSYNEQFF. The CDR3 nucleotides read TGTGCCAGTAGTCGGACAGAAAATTCCTACAATGAGCAGTTCTTC.

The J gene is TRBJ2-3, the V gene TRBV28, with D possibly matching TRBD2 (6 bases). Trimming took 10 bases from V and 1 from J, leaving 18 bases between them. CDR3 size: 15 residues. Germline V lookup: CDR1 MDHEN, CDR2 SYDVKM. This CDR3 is CATALGEARTDTQYF. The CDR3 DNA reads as TGTGCCACCGCCCTGGGGGAGGCCCGCACAGATACGCAGTATTTT.

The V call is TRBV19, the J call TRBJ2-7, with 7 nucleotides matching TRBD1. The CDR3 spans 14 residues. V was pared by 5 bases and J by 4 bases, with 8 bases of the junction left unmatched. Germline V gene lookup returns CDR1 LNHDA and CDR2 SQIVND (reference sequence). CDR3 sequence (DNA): TGTGCCAGTAGTGCGACAGGGCTTGGGTACGAGCAGTACTTC. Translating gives CASSATGLGYEQYF.

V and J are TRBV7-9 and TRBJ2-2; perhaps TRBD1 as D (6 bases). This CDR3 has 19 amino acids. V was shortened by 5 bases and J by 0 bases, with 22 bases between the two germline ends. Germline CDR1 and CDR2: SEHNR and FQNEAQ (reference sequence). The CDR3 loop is CASSLLPGQHNSNTGELFF. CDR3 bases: TGTGCCAGCAGCCTTTTACCGGGACAACACAACTCGAACACCGGGGAGCTGTTTTTT. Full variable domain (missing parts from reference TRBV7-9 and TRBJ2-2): DTGVSQNPRHKITKRGQNVTFRCDPISEHNRLYWYRQTLGQGPEFLTYFQNEAQLEKSRLLSDRFSAERPKGSFSTLEIQRTEQGDSAMYLCASSLLPGQHNSNTGELFFGEGSRLTVL.

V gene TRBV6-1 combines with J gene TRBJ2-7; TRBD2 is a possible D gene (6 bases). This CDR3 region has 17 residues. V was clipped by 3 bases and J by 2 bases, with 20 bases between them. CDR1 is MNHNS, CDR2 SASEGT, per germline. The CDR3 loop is CASSEDQRAKSTYEQYF. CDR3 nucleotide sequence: TGTGCCAGCAGTGAGGACCAGCGGGCAAAGAGCACCTACGAGCAGTACTTC.

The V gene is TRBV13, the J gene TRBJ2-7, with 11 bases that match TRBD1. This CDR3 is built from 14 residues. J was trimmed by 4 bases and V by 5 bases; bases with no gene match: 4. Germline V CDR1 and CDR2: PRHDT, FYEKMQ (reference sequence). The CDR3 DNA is TGTGCCAGCAGCGGACAGGGGGCCACGTACGAGCAGTACTTC. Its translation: CASSGQGATYEQYF. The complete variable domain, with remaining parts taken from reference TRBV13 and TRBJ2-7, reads AAGVIQSPRHLIKEKRETATLKCYPIPRHDTVYWYQQGPGQDPQFLISFYEKMQSDKGSIPDRFSAQQFSDYHSELNMSSLELGDSALYFCASSGQGATYEQYFGPGTRLTVT.

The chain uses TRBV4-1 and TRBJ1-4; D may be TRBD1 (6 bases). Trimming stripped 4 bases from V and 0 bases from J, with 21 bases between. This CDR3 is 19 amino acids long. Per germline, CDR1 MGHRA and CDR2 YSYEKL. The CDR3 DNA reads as TGCGCCAGCAGCCCGGCCGGGACAAAACATATTACAACTAATGAAAAACTGTTTTTT. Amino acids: CASSPAGTKHITTNEKLFF.

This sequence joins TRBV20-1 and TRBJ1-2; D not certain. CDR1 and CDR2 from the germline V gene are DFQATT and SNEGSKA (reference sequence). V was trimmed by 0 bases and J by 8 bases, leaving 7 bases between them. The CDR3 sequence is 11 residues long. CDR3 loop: CSAREGWGYTF. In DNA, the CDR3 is TGCAGTGCTAGAGAGGGCTGGGGCTACACCTTC.

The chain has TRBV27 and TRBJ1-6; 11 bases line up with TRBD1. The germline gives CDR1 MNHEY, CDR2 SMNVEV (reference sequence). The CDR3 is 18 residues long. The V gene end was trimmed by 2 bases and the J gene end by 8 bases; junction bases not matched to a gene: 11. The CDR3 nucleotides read TGTGCCAGCAGTTTAACCCGGGACAGGGGGATGATCGATTCACCCCTCCACTTT. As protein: CASSLTRDRGMIDSPLHF.

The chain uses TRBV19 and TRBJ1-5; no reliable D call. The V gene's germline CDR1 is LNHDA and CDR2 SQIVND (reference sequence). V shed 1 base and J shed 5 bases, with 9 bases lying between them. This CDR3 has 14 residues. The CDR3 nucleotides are TGTGCCAGTAGTATAGGGAGCGGAGATCAGCCCCAGCATTTT. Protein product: CASSIGSGDQPQHF.

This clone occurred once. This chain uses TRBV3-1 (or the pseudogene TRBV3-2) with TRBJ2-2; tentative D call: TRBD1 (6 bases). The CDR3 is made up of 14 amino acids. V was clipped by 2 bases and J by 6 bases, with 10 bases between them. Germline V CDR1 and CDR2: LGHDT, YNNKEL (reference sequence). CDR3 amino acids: CASSQNRDAGELFF. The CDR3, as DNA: TGTGCCAGCAGCCAAAACAGGGACGCCGGGGAGCTGTTTTTT.